A selection of T cell receptor beta chains follows, all from one sample in a study of spatial heterogeneity in lung cancer. TCRdb analysed the 5' RACE reads with MiXCR anew, one entry per CDR3 protein. The sample has approximately 23,000 distinct CDR3 sequences, about 4.9% seen once. The specimen comprised lung tumor tissue, sampled at surgery. The source of these receptors is a male donor with early-stage non-small cell lung cancer. CDR3s include the opening cysteine and the closing phenylalanine or tryptophan. A D gene is named only where the DNA matches it firmly. Clone size is not always given. Where it is, it says once, few, many or a class for expanded clones.

J gene | clone size | D gene | V gene | CDR3 length | CDR3 protein | CDR3 DNA
TRBJ1-5 | many | . | TRBV7-2 | 13 | CASSFHSNQPQHF | TGTGCCAGCAGCTTTCATAGCAATCAGCCCCAGCATTTT
TRBJ2-7 | . | . | TRBV9 | 14 | CASSVEPSAYEQYF | TGTGCCAGCAGCGTAGAGCCTAGCGCCTACGAGCAGTACTTC
TRBJ2-1 | many | TRBD2 | TRBV28 | 19 | CASSPPGLAGAIPPPPPGF | TGTGCCAGCAGTCCCCCGGGACTAGCGGGTGCCATTCCGCCCCCACCACCCGGCTTC
TRBJ2-1 | many | . | TRBV11-2 | 12 | CASSLIGTAMFF | TGTGCCAGCAGCTTAATCGGGACTGCCATGTTCTTC
TRBJ2-1 | many | . | TRBV7-2 | 12 | CASSPRLGEQFF | TGTGCCAGCAGCCCCCGCTTAGGCGAGCAGTTCTTC
TRBJ1-1 | many | . | TRBV29-1 | 13 | CSVTGRMNTEAFF | TGCAGCGTTACGGGGCGCATGAACACTGAAGCTTTCTTT
TRBJ2-1 | many | . | TRBV6-2/TRBV6-3 | 11 | CASSLVEEQFF | TGTGCCAGCAGTTTGGTAGAAGAGCAGTTCTTC
TRBJ2-3 | medium-sized | . | TRBV7-2 | 15 | CASRRGVGATDTQYF | TGTGCCAGCAGGCGGGGCGTGGGTGCCACAGATACGCAGTATTTT
TRBJ2-3 | many | TRBD1 | TRBV29-1 | 15 | CSVGRGTGTTDTQYF | TGCAGCGTTGGCCGCGGGACAGGGACCACAGATACGCAGTATTTT
TRBJ2-7 | many | TRBD1 | TRBV29-1 | 14 | CSVEGAGGRSEQYF | TGCAGCGTTGAAGGGGCAGGGGGCCGCTCCGAGCAGTACTTC
TRBJ2-2 | many | . | TRBV7-3 | 13 | CASSTAGSGELFF | TGTGCCAGCTCAACGGCAGGGTCCGGGGAGCTGTTTTTT
TRBJ2-7 | many | . | TRBV6-2/TRBV6-3 | 15 | CASSPRRTEDYEQYF | TGTGCCAGCAGTCCGCGCCGGACAGAAGACTACGAGCAGTACTTC
TRBJ2-3 | medium-sized | TRBD2 | TRBV7-2 | 15 | CASSSLAGPQDTQYF | TGTGCCAGCAGCTCCCTAGCGGGCCCTCAAGATACGCAGTATTTT
TRBJ2-5 | many | . | TRBV5-1 | 14 | CASSTGRRGETQYF | TGCGCCAGCAGCACCGGACGGAGGGGAGAGACCCAGTACTTC
TRBJ2-7 | few | . | TRBV2 | 12 | CASSLSSYEQYF | TGTGCCAGCAGCCTTAGCTCCTACGAGCAGTACTTC
TRBJ2-7 | . | TRBD1 | TRBV30 | 13 | CAWRGTGVYEQYF | TGTGCCTGGAGAGGGACAGGGGTCTACGAGCAGTACTTC
TRBJ2-7 | many | . | TRBV30 | 13 | CASRGGWAYEQYF | TGTGCCTCCAGGGGAGGGTGGGCCTACGAGCAGTACTTC
TRBJ1-2 | many | . | TRBV11-2 | 11 | CASSWGYGYTF | TGTGCCAGCAGCTGGGGGTATGGCTACACCTTC
TRBJ2-4 | many | . | TRBV18 | 16 | CASSLGEGTGKNIQYF | TGTGCCAGCTCCCTCGGCGAGGGCACTGGTAAAAACATTCAGTACTTC
TRBJ2-2 | few | . | TRBV18 | 16 | CASSQNRHPNTGELFF | TGTGCCAGCTCACAAAATAGACACCCGAACACCGGGGAGCTGTTTTTT
TRBJ2-7 | many | TRBD2 | TRBV7-7 | 15 | CASSLNAGGKYEQYF | TGTGCCAGCAGCTTGAACGCGGGAGGGAAGTACGAGCAGTACTTC
TRBJ1-1 | few | . | TRBV7-9 | 13 | CASSRDRNAEAFF | TGTGCCAGCAGCCGTGACAGAAATGCTGAAGCTTTCTTT
TRBJ1-5 | many | . | TRBV12-3/TRBV12-4 | 14 | CASRVGIPNQPQHF | TGTGCCAGCAGGGTTGGGATACCCAATCAGCCCCAGCATTTT
TRBJ2-3 | many | . | TRBV28 | 15 | CASSPGRRTTDTQYF | TGTGCCAGCAGCCCTGGACGGCGCACCACAGATACGCAGTATTTT
TRBJ2-5 | many | . | TRBV20-1 | 14 | CSASVSRAQETQYF | TGCAGTGCTAGCGTCAGCAGAGCGCAAGAGACCCAGTACTTC
TRBJ2-3 | many | . | TRBV27 | 15 | CASSLWGDSRDTQYF | TGTGCCAGCAGTTTGTGGGGCGACTCTAGAGATACGCAGTATTTT
TRBJ1-2 | many | . | TRBV28 | 16 | CASSLGVGHPYYGYTF | TGTGCCAGCAGTTTAGGAGTCGGACATCCATACTATGGCTACACCTTC
TRBJ2-3 | many | . | TRBV27 | 15 | CASSLGRVGPDTQYF | TGTGCCAGCAGTTTGGGTAGGGTAGGGCCAGATACGCAGTATTTT